This passage covers 14 T cell receptor beta chains from one sample sequenced in a study of sequential checkpoint blockade in melanoma. Treatment given: randomized to nivolumab then ipilimumab (arm A) or the reverse (arm B). Clones were sequenced by immunoSEQ multiplex PCR, and TCRdb holds only the in-frame ones, with some missing. The data hold about 40,000 clones, with 86% observed a single time. This specimen was CD8+ T cells sorted from blood (inferred from file names), taken from a patient given nivolumab and ipilimumab in sequence. The receptors come from a human donor with melanoma.

This clone was picked up one time. J is TRBJ2-7 and V is TRBV28; tentative D call: TRBD1 (6 bases). CDR3 length: 14 residues. Germline CDR1 MDHEN, CDR2 SYDVKM. Trimming shortened V by 6 bases and J by 4 bases, and 16 bases separated the two germline ends. The CDR3 bases are TGTGCCAGCAGCCGAAATAGCAGGGGTTACGAGCAGTACTTC. Protein: CASSRNSRGYEQYF.

CDR3 in DNA: TGTGCCACCAGCAGACTCCGGGACTACCAAGAGACCCAGTACTTC. It translates to CATSRLRDYQETQYF. The rearrangement links TRBV15 to TRBJ2-5; the D gene is possibly TRBD2 (6 bases). The germline V gene has CDR1 LNHNV and CDR2 YYDKDF (reference sequence). Trimming took 2 bases from V and 0 from J, leaving 10 bases between them. The CDR3 spans 15 residues.

The rearrangement joins TRBV4-2 to TRBJ2-1; 8 nucleotides match TRBD1. CDR1 is LGHNA and CDR2 is YNFKEQ in the germline V gene. The CDR3 contains 16 residues. V was clipped by 1 base and J by 3 bases; unmatched bases: 5. In DNA form, the CDR3 reads TGTGCCAGCAGCCAAGGTACCGGGACAGGCTACAATGAGCAGTTCTTC. It yields the protein CASSQGTGTGYNEQFF.

The J gene is TRBJ2-1, the V gene TRBV7-3; 11 bases match TRBD2. The CDR3 sequence is 19 residues long. V shed 6 bases, J shed 9 bases, and the junction held 22 bases outside the gene matches. CDR1 and CDR2 from the germline V gene are SGHTA and FQGTGA. CDR3 in amino acids: CASSPEAVLSGRAGGEQFF. CDR3 nucleotides: TGTGCCAGCAGTCCCGAGGCGGTCCTTAGCGGGAGGGCCGGAGGTGAGCAGTTCTTC.

The chain has TRBV29-1 and TRBJ2-5; 9 bases are shared with TRBD2. J was trimmed by 0 bases and V by 2 bases; bases with no gene match: 7. The CDR3 extends over 16 amino acids. From germline, CDR1 is SQVTM and CDR2 ANQGSEA. CDR3: CSVEPRTSEYQETQYF. In DNA form, the CDR3 reads TGCAGCGTTGAACCCCGGACTAGCGAGTACCAAGAGACCCAGTACTTC.

V usage is TRBV15 and J usage is TRBJ2-1, with 7 bases aligning to TRBD2. Germline-derived CDR1 and CDR2 are LNHNV and YYDKDF (reference sequence). Losses at the gene ends were 1 base for V and 3 bases for J; bases not matched to a gene: 3. The CDR3 is 15 amino acids. CDR3 DNA: TGTGCCACCAGCAGAGTTGGACTAGGCTACAATGAGCAGTTCTTC. Translating it yields CATSRVGLGYNEQFF.

The sample holds one count of this clone. J is TRBJ2-7 and V is TRBV30, with 11 bases identical to TRBD2. There are 16 residues in the CDR3. The V gene's germline CDR1 is GTSNPN and CDR2 SVGIG (reference sequence). V shed 0 bases, J shed 7 bases, and the junction held 11 bases outside the gene matches. This CDR3 is CAWSVLAGESGVEQYF. DNA for the CDR3: TGTGCCTGGAGTGTACTAGCGGGGGAGTCGGGGGTGGAGCAGTACTTC.

This clone was counted once. This chain links TRBV27 with TRBJ1-1, with unresolved D. V was trimmed by 0 bases and J by 7 bases, leaving 12 bases between them. This CDR3 region has 14 residues. From germline, CDR1 is MNHEY and CDR2 SMNVEV (reference sequence). CDR3 in amino acids: CASSLSVGAFEAFF. DNA of the CDR3: TGTGCCAGCAGTTTATCGGTGGGAGCGTTTGAAGCTTTCTTT.

The gene calls are TRBV29-1 and TRBJ2-1, with 9 bases lining up with TRBD2. V shed 0 bases, J shed 1 base, and the junction held 16 bases outside the gene matches. CDR1 and CDR2 (germline): SQVTM, ANQGSEA. The CDR3 runs to 20 residues. CDR3 in amino acids: CSVEDAKSAGGPVSYNEQFF. The CDR3, as DNA: TGCAGCGTTGAAGACGCTAAGTCCGCGGGAGGGCCCGTTTCCTACAATGAGCAGTTCTTC.

The gene calls are TRBV4-3 and TRBJ2-3, with 10 nucleotides matching TRBD2. The CDR3 length is 18 residues. V was pared by 3 bases and J by 4 bases, with 13 bases of the junction left unmatched. The germline CDR1 and CDR2 sequences are LGHNA and YSLEER. The CDR3 DNA sequence: TGCGCCAGCAGCCACCTCACCGGGCTAGCGGGAGAAGCAGATACGCAGTATTTT. Its translation: CASSHLTGLAGEADTQYF.

In its sample, this clone was seen once. This rearrangement joins TRBV27 to TRBJ2-7, with D unclear. CDR3 length: 13 residues. Trimming stripped 3 bases from V and 1 base from J, with 7 bases between. Germline CDR1 MNHEY, CDR2 SMNVEV (reference sequence). CDR3 protein: CASSFLSSYEQYF. CDR3 in DNA: TGTGCCAGCAGTTTTCTGTCTTCCTACGAGCAGTACTTC.

This clone was found a few times. The genes are TRBV23-1 and TRBJ2-7, with 7 bases identical to TRBD2. TRBV23-1 is designated an ORF whose function remains uncertain. The CDR3 runs 11 residues. V was clipped by 6 bases and J by 7 bases; unmatched bases: 3. The CDR3 reads CASSLAVEQYV. The CDR3 nucleotides read TGCGCCAGCAGCCTAGCGGTTGAGCAGTACGTC.

The chain combines TRBV5-4 with TRBJ1-2; TRBD1 might be the D (6 bases). This CDR3 region has 15 residues. Trimming took 0 bases from V and 6 from J, leaving 15 bases between them. CDR1 and CDR2 (germline): SGHNT, YYREEE (reference sequence). Written as DNA, the CDR3 is TGTGCCAGCAGCTTGGGACTCACAGGGTTGGATGGCTACACCTTC. This codes for CASSLGLTGLDGYTF. The complete variable domain, with remaining parts taken from reference TRBV5-4 and TRBJ1-2, reads ETGVTQSPTHLIKTRGQQVTLRCSSQSGHNTVSWYQQALGQGPQFIFQYYREEENGRGNFPPRFSGLQFPNYSSELNVNALELDDSALYLCASSLGLTGLDGYTFGSGTRLTVV.

This chain uses TRBV25-1 with TRBJ1-5, with 10 bases aligning to TRBD1. The CDR3 sequence is 18 residues long. V gave up 4 bases and J gave up 1 base; unmatched junction bases: 10. Germline V gives CDR1 MGHDK, CDR2 SYGVNS. CDR3 in DNA: TGTGCCAGCAGTGCCCGGGACAGGGGAGGCTGGAGCAATCAGCCCCAGCATTTT. It encodes CASSARDRGGWSNQPQHF. Full variable domain (missing parts from reference TRBV25-1 and TRBJ1-5): EADIYQTPRYLVIGTGKKITLECSQTMGHDKMYWYQQDPGMELHLIHYSYGVNSTEKGDLSSESTVSRIRTEHFPLTLESARPSHTSQYLCASSARDRGGWSNQPQHFGDGTRLSIL.